This T cell receptor (beta chain) is drawn from a study of CXCR3-negative and CXCR3-positive naive CD8 T cells. 5' RACE with UMI labels generated the TRB cDNA libraries. Using the 5' RACE reads, TCRdb records one entry per CDR3 protein without DNA. Recorded for this sample: about 110,000 distinct CDR3 sequences. CDR3 length equals 14 residues. Germline CDR1 reads DFQATT; CDR2 reads SNEGSKA (reference sequence). Cells classed as naive CD8+ T cells were CD45RO-CCR7+CD27+CD95-. To note about this clonotype: The antigen remains unidentified.

Study-level results: Naive CXCR3-positive and CXCR3-negative cells shared TRBV-TRBJ usage; memory cells diverged. The study found more hydrophobic TRB CDR3s in CXCR3-positive naive cells than in CXCR3-negative naive cells.

V usage is TRBV20-1 and J usage is TRBJ2-2; TCRdb returns TRBD2, unconfirmable since there is no DNA. Sequencing input: naive CXCR3+ CD8+ T cells from blood. The subset here: CD45RO-CCR7+CD27+CD95- naive CD8+ T cells expressing CXCR3 (TNR3+). This receptor was identified in a human donor in good health. Some clones in this sample may be carry-over from other donors' samples. CDR3 residues: CSAPREGNTGELFF.